This T cell receptor beta chain was sequenced for a study of cytomegalovirus exposure and HLA in healthy donors (dated 2017 in TCRdb). Study-level background: An earlier analysis of several hundred of the donors reported under 300 Gb of sequence data and 95 million to 130 million unique TCR beta sequences obtained from around 180 million T cells. An early release covering about 600 HLA-typed donors comprised 250 to 350 gigabases of sequencing data and 65 million to 100 million unique TCR sequences. The genetic ancestry cluster associated with self-reported Caucasian donors included about four fifths of the 300 to 450 genotyped donors. The study aimed to test whether signatures of past pathogen exposure could be identified by cataloging public T cell receptors. The study profiled the T cell repertoires of approximately 700 subjects by immunosequencing and related them to cytomegalovirus serostatus. A separate validation cohort of over a hundred different subjects was used in addition to the approximately 700-subject first cohort. The study combined high-throughput TCR immunosequencing, statistical association of individual TCRs with disease status, and machine learning to predict cytomegalovirus infection status. To study patterns of TCR occurrence, a later analysis re-analyzed previously published TCR beta repertoires from 550 to 800 donors and added high-resolution HLA genotyping. Rather than drawing on any new phenotypic data, the later analysis identified candidate immune exposures from TCR beta sequences and the way those sequences occurred across donors. An earlier analysis of several hundred of the donors used high-throughput TCR beta sequencing to judge whether each TCR beta V gene segment behaved as functional or pseudogenic. Donor age, sex, ethnicity and CMV serostatus were compiled together with the repertoire data. Genome-wide SNP genotypes for about three fifths of the 666 donors were used in a later genetic analysis, which treated that subset as a discovery cohort. All discovery cohort repertoires had been generated on a single sequencing platform. Both class I and class II loci were covered by HLA typing, at four-digit resolution. The number of donors typed differed by locus, with about 629-630 for A, B, C, DRB1 and DQB1, roughly 520 for DQA1, over 600 for DPA1, and 472 for DPB1. Because of strong linkage in the cohort, roughly five DR-DQ haplotypes were treated as single units for association and clustering. Among roughly 400 genotyped donors of the cohort, an average of around 220,000 unique TCR beta nucleotide sequences was sequenced per donor, of which roughly 17% were non-productive.

About this clone: Which antigen it targets is not known. No quality values exist for individual bases; no much larger clone is one base distant.

Libraries were prepared through the immunoSEQ multiplex PCR assay. For the multiplex PCR, a mixture combining 60 forward primers for TCR Vbeta segments and 13 reverse primers for TCR Jbeta segments was used. The CDR3 region of rearranged TCR beta genes was amplified from genomic DNA with a multiplex PCR assay. Amplified TCR beta libraries were sequenced as 87-base-pair reads on the Illumina HiSeq System. Processing in the source paper ran as follows. A later analysis tallied some 79 million unique TCR beta chains across the 666 repertoires, and roughly 11 million of those chains were shared by two or more donors. To remove PCR and sequencing errors, raw reads were error-corrected and collapsed into unique sequences using a nearest-neighbor algorithm that merged closely related sequences. Alignment of CDR3 sequences to IMGT reference sequences was used to assign V, D and J gene segments. For a sequence to be retained, a match of at least six nucleotides was required to both a V gene segment and a J gene segment. A rearrangement was called productive if the CDR3 had no stop codons and remained in frame with V and J, and every other rearrangement was called non-productive. CDR3 was defined according to IMGT convention as the region running from the second conserved V-encoded cysteine to the conserved J-encoded phenylalanine. Sequences without an unambiguous match to a single V gene segment were excluded from the earlier analysis of about 600 of the donors. An earlier analysis of 500 to 700 of the donors classified V segments as functional when productive rearrangements were above 56.7% and as segregating when the standard deviation between donors was above 5%. To diagnose cytomegalovirus status from the catalog of TCR beta chain sequences, a statistical classification framework was built. V and J gene assignment, in a later analysis, came from comparing TCR nucleotide sequences with IMGT/GENE-DB human TR gene sequences. The TCRdist pipeline was used in a later analysis to assign CDR3 sequences and most-parsimonious VDJ recombination scenarios. In a later analysis, every TCR beta chain was defined by the combination of its CDR3 amino acid sequence and its V-gene family, and reads without a unique V-gene family were dropped. To address suspected cross-contamination and a sequencing artifact, a later analysis removed a few hundred highly shared, low-generation-probability nucleotide sequences. A later analysis calculated a clonal expansion index for each public chain from normalized within-repertoire ranks of inferred template counts. In a later analysis, generation probabilities were computed with a VDJ recombination model fitted to out-of-frame rearrangements, and the resulting probabilities were checked against IGoR. Hypergeometric tests were used in a later analysis to score TCR-TCR, TCR-HLA and TCR-CMV co-occurrence, with a repertoire-size bias correction applied to the TCR pairs. In a later analysis, false discovery rates were estimated by permuting HLA or CMV assignments 20 times. A later analysis grouped co-occurring TCRs with DBSCAN, adding TCRdist sequence similarity when clustering within HLA-allele-positive subsets. Repertoires with fewer than 30,000 or more than 120,000 public chains were left out of co-occurrence clustering, as were five repertoires with anomalous nucleotide sharing. TCRdb took this table from immuneACCESS and kept in-frame rearrangements with V and J called. Such tables lack part of the clones; where checked against another copy, unresolved V genes explain under half of the gap, and the rest is unexplained. D and trimming were read from the DNA, whereas the V and J calls and clone size are those reported in that table. This sample comprises approximately 190,000 clones, roughly 86% of them detected only once. Together, the top ten hold more than 3% of the sample.

The CDR3 holds 11 amino acids from the cysteine to the phenylalanine. The kept DNA is CDR3 alone, 33 bases in frame from the first base. V and J are truncated by 6 bases and 5 bases respectively, leaving an intervening sequence of 8 bases. The germline V gene specifies MGHDK as CDR1 and SYGVNS as CDR2. What the research found in general, with its limitations: According to a later genetic analysis, donors in an Asian-associated ancestry cluster had fewer N-insertions in productive TCRs than the approximately 650-donor mean. CMV serostatus was the only immune exposure information available for the cohort. Correlated functional status among segregating V segments might be attributable to linkage disequilibrium, but an unknown experimental factor could not be ruled out. Roughly uniform sequencing depth across donors was assumed in presence/absence analyses, although this assumption may not hold. Cytomegalovirus status was reported to be diagnosed by the classifier with high specificity and sensitivity in both the original and validation cohorts. Some IMGT-functional V segments, including TRBV6-2 and TRBV6-3, could not be distinguished by the 87-base-pair reads and were therefore excluded. The cohort was sequenced for TCR beta chains only, and without alpha or paired-chain data the features that could be detected were limited. In vitro tests confirmed that a few of the cytomegalovirus-associated TCR beta chains recognize cytomegalovirus antigens. In a later analysis, TCR association rates were found to vary across HLA loci, with the most associated TCRs seen for DRB1 alleles and the fewest for HLA-C alleles. A cluster of highly shared sequence variants was judged likely to be a technical artifact of the sequencing pipeline. In an earlier analysis of around 600 of the donors, most TCR beta V segments appeared in productive rearrangements about 87% or about 30% of the time, broadly matching IMGT annotations. HLA typing was unavailable for some donors at each locus, so association tests used only the typed subset. It was suggested by the authors that the approach could potentially be generalized to other disease states and immunological phenotypes. A later genetic analysis associated a missense DCLRE1C variant with V-gene and J-gene trimming of TCR beta chains, and an independent cohort replicated the association. While some public TCRs were present in many individuals, most TCR sequences turned up only very rarely across donors. At a false discovery rate of 0.05, a later analysis linked 16,951 TCR beta sequences to specific HLA alleles. In a later analysis, several top co-occurrence clusters were reported to appear linked to parvovirus B19, influenza, CMV and Epstein-Barr virus. Because counts were too low, more than 15 rarely observed V segments, including chromosome 9 orphons, were excluded from the earlier analysis of several hundred of the donors. A further reported finding was that TCR beta sequences accurately predicted the HLA-A and HLA-B alleles for most subjects in the first cohort. According to a later analysis, most CMV-associated TCR beta chains appeared to be HLA-restricted, and the HLA associations seemed to be driven largely by CMV exposure. In the study, about 150 TCR beta chains were listed as associated with cytomegalovirus. In a later analysis, HLA-associated TCR beta chains showed more clonal expansion and lower generation probabilities than non-associated chains that were equally common. Assigning TCR associations to individual alleles was difficult when HLA alleles, especially DR and DQ, strongly co-occurred.

The cohort comprised around 690 healthy bone marrow donors. At the time of sampling, every cohort member was nominally healthy, though immune exposures that went unrecorded were likely present. The donor was CMV seropositive and belonged to the group of 250 to 300 seropositive cohort members. A peripheral blood sample was collected from each donor, and TCR beta sequencing was performed on peripheral blood mononuclear cells. Genomic DNA was extracted from the blood cell samples with the Qiagen DNeasy Blood Extraction Kit. The chain is encoded by TRBV25-1 joined to TRBJ2-7; the D gene cannot be resolved reliably. The sample comprised PBMCs. The TCR was taken from a man in his forties in good health and CMV-seropositive. CDR3 region: CASSLIDEQYF. Read as DNA, the sequence is TGTGCCAGCAGCCTAATTGACGAGCAGTACTTC.